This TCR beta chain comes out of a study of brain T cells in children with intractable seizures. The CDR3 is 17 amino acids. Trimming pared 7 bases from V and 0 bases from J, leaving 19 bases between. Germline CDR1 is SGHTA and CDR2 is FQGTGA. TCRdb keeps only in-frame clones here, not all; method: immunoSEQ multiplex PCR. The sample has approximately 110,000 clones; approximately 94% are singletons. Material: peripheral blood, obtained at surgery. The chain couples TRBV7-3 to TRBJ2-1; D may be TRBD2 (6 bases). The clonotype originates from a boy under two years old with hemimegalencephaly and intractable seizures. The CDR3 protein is CASMGGFFPSSYNEQFF. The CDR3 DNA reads TGTGCCAGCATGGGGGGATTTTTCCCGAGCTCCTACAATGAGCAGTTCTTC.